These 15 T cell receptor beta chains came from one sample sequenced in a study of blood T cell repertoires in COVID-19. Generated by immunoSEQ multiplex PCR, the TCRdb table keeps only in-frame clones and is missing some. The sample shows about 68,000 clones, 75% to 85% of them seen only once. Sequencing input: peripheral blood. These receptors came from a man aged 50-59 years with acute or convalescent COVID-19.

The rearrangement links TRBV9 to TRBJ1-1, with D uncertain. Germline-derived CDR1 and CDR2 are SGDLS and YYNGEE. Trimming stripped 6 bases from V and 3 bases from J, with 15 bases between. This CDR3 comprises 14 residues. CDR3: CASTPSPGDTEAFF. The DNA of the CDR3 is TGTGCCAGCACCCCTTCCCCCGGGGACACTGAAGCTTTCTTT. Drawing the rest from reference TRBV9 and TRBJ1-1, the complete variable domain is DSGVTQTPKHLITATGQRVTLRCSPRSGDLSVYWYQQSLDQGLQFLIQYYNGEERAKGNILERFSAQQFPDLHSELNLSSLELGDSALYFCASTPSPGDTEAFFGQGTRLTVV.

CDR3 coding DNA: TGTGCCATCAGGGACAGGGACACTGAAGCTTTCTTT. Translated: CAIRDRDTEAFF. The rearrangement uses TRBV10-3 and TRBJ1-1, with 8 bases aligning to TRBD1. The germline V gene has CDR1 ENHRY and CDR2 SYGVKD. Unmatched junction bases numbered 0, after V lost 6 bases and J lost 3 bases. This CDR3 has 12 residues.

The chain employs TRBV6-1 and TRBJ1-2; D is unclear. The CDR3 spans 13 residues. V gave up 2 bases and J gave up 4 bases, with 8 bases separating them. Germline CDR1 MNHNS, CDR2 SASEGT. The CDR3 DNA is TGTGCCAGCAGTGAACAGGTGGGCTATGGCTACACCTTC. Its translation is CASSEQVGYGYTF.

This clone came up a few times. This chain's CDR3 is CASSPEQGLVDTEAFF. The CDR3 DNA reads TGTGCCAGCAGCCCGGAACAGGGACTAGTCGACACTGAAGCTTTCTTT. This sequence joins TRBV4-2 and TRBJ1-1, with a tentative D call TRBD1 (6 bases). This CDR3 has 16 amino acids. CDR1 is LGHNA and CDR2 is YNFKEQ in the germline V gene. The V gene lost 4 bases and the J gene lost 3 bases, with 18 bases spanning the gap.

The chain employs TRBV29-1 and TRBJ2-1; 7 nucleotides match TRBD1. Germline V lookup: CDR1 SQVTM, CDR2 ANQGSEA. V lost 4 bases, J lost 8 bases, and 8 bases stayed unmatched. This CDR3 is 13 amino acids long. The CDR3, as DNA: TGCAGCGTTGCCAGGGGGACGTACGATGAGCAGTTCTTC. Translated: CSVARGTYDEQFF.

The gene calls are TRBV5-1 and TRBJ2-2; TRBD2 aligns across 9 bases. V lost 3 bases, J lost 2 bases, and 2 bases stayed unmatched. Germline V gene lookup returns CDR1 SGHRS and CDR2 YFSETQ. This CDR3 contains 15 residues. As DNA, the CDR3 is TGCGCCAGCAGCTCGACTAGCGGAAACACCGGGGAGCTGTTTTTT. This codes for CASSSTSGNTGELFF.

The chain employs TRBV6-5 and TRBJ1-1, with D maybe TRBD1 (6 bases). The length of the CDR3 is 13 residues. V lost 5 bases, J lost 4 bases, and 11 bases lay in between. Per the germline V gene, CDR1 is MNHEY and CDR2 is SVGAGI. The CDR3, as DNA: TGTGCCAGCAGTCCCCTCAGGGGCACTGAAGCTTTCTTT. Encoded protein: CASSPLRGTEAFF.

V gene TRBV14 combines with J gene TRBJ1-1; perhaps TRBD1 as D (5 bases). The V end was cut by 1 base, the J end by 3 bases, with 12 bases between. The CDR3 contains 15 residues. The germline gives CDR1 SGHDN, CDR2 FVKESK. CDR3 bases: TGTGCCAGCAGCCAAGGACAGCATCTTTACACTGAAGCTTTCTTT. Translated, it gives CASSQGQHLYTEAFF.

The rearrangement joins TRBV6-5 to TRBJ2-1; D gene uncertain. Germline V gives CDR1 MNHEY, CDR2 SVGAGI. The CDR3 totals 15 residues. V was shortened by 0 bases and J by 0 bases, with 6 bases between the two germline ends. The CDR3 is CASSYSLSSYNEQFF. The CDR3 nucleotides are TGTGCCAGCAGTTACTCTTTGAGCTCCTACAATGAGCAGTTCTTC.

The chain joins TRBV12-3 or TRBV12-4 to TRBJ2-2; D is unclear. The V end lost 7 bases, the J end lost 6 bases, and 12 bases lay between the germline ends. This CDR3 contains 13 residues. The CDR3 sequence is CASTQNLAGELFF. The CDR3 DNA reads TGTGCCAGCACCCAAAATCTAGCCGGGGAGCTGTTTTTT.

The chain is built from TRBV29-1 and TRBJ1-1, with 7 bases aligning to TRBD1. The CDR3 has 13 amino acids. Losses at the gene ends were 5 bases for V and 0 bases for J; bases not matched to a gene: 3. From germline, CDR1 is SQVTM and CDR2 ANQGSEA. The CDR3 sequence: CSVRGQMNTEAFF. DNA of the CDR3: TGCAGCGTTCGGGGACAGATGAACACTGAAGCTTTCTTT.

V and J are TRBV9 and TRBJ1-6; 9 nucleotides line up with TRBD1. The CDR3 is 14 residues long. V shed 2 bases and J 8 bases; nucleotides not matched to a gene: 2. CDR1 and CDR2 from the germline V gene are SGDLS and YYNGEE. In nucleotides, the CDR3 is TGTGCCAGCAGCGTGGGGGACAGGGATTCACCCCTCCACTTT. It codes for CASSVGDRDSPLHF.

The V and J genes are TRBV3-1 (or the pseudogene TRBV3-2) and TRBJ2-7; 8 bases match TRBD1. The CDR3 length is 15 residues. Germline V gives CDR1 LGHDT, CDR2 YNNKEL (reference sequence). V shed 1 base, J shed 4 bases, and the junction held 6 bases outside the gene matches. For the CDR3, the DNA is TGTGCCAGCAGCCAAGTTTCGACAGGGGATTACGAGCAGTACTTC. It yields the protein CASSQVSTGDYEQYF.

The rearrangement uses TRBV15 and TRBJ2-7; no reliable D call. V gave up 3 bases and J gave up 4 bases, with 16 bases separating them. The CDR3 is made up of 15 amino acids. The germline V gene has CDR1 LNHNV and CDR2 YYDKDF (reference sequence). CDR3 DNA sequence: TGTGCCACCAGCAGTGACCCCTTCGGGTTATACGAGCAGTACGTC. Residues: CATSSDPFGLYEQYV.

The chain has TRBV14 and TRBJ1-1; D unresolved. Trimming left V 0 bases short and J 1 base short, with 18 bases between. This CDR3 has 18 amino acids. Per germline, CDR1 SGHDN and CDR2 FVKESK. In DNA form, the CDR3 reads TGTGCCAGCAGCCAAGATTTGCTTGATGCTGCAGGGAACACTGAAGCTTTCTTT. Amino acids: CASSQDLLDAAGNTEAFF.